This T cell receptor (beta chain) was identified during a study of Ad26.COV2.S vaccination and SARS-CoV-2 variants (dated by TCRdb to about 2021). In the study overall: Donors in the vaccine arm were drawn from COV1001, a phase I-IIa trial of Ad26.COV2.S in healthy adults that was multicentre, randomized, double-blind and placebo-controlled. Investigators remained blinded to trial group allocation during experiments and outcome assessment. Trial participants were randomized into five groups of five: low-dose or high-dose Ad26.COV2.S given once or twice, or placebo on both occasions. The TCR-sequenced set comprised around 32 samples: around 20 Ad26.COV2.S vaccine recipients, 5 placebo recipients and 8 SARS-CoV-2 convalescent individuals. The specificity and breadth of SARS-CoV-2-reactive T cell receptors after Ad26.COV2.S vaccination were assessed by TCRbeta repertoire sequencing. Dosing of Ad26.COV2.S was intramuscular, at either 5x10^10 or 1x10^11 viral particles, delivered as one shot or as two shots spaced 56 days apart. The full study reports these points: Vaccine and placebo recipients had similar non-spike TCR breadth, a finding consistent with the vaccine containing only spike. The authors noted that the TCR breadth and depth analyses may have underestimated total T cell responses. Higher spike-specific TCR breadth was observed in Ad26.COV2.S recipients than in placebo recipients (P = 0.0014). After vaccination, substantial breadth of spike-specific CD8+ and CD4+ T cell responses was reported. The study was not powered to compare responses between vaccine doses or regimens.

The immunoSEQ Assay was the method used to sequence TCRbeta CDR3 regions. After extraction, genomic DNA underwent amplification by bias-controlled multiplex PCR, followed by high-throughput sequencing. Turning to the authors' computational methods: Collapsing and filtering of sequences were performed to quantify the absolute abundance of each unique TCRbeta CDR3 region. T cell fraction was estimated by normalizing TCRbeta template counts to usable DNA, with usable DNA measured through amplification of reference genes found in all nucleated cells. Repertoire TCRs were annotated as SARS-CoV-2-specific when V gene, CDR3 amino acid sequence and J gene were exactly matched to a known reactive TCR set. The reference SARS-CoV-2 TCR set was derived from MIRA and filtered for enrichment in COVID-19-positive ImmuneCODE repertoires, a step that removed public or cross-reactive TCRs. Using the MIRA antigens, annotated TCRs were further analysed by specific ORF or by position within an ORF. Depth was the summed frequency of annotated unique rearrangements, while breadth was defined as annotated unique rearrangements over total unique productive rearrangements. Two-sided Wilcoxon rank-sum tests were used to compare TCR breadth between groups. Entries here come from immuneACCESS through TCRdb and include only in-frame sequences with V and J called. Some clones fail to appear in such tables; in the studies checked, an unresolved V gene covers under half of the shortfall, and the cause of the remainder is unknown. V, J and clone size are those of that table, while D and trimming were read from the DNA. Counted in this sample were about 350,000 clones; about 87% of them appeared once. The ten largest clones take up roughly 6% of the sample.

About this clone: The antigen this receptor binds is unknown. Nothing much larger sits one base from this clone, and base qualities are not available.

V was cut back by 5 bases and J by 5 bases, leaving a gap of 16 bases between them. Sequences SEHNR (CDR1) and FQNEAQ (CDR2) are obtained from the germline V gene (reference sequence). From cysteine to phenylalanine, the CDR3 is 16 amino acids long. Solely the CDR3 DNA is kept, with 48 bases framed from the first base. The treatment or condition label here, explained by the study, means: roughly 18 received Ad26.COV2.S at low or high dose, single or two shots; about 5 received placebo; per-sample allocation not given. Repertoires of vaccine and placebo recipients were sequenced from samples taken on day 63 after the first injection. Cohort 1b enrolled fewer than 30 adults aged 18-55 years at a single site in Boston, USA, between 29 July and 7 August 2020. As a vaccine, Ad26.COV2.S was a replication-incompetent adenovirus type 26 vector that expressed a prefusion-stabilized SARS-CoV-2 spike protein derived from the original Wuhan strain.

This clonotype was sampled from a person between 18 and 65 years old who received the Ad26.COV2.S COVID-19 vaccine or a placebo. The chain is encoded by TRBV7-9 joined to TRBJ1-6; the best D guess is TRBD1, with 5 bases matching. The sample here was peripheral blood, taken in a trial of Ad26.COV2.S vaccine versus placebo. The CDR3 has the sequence CASSRRTGTNNSPLHF. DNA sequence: TGTGCCAGCAGCAGACGGACCGGGACGAATAATTCACCCCTCCACTTT.